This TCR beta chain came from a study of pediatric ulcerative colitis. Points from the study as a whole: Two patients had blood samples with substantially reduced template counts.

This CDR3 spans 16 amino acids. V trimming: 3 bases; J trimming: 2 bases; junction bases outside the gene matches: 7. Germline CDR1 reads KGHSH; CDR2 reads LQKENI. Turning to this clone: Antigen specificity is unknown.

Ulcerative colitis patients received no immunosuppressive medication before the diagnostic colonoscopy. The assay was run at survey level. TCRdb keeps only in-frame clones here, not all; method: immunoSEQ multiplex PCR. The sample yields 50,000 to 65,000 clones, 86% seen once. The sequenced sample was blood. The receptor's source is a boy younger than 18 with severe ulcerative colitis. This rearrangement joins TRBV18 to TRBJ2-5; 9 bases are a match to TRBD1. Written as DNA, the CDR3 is TGTGCCAGCTCACCCCCGGGACAGGGAATTCAAGAGACCCAGTACTTC. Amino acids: CASSPPGQGIQETQYF.